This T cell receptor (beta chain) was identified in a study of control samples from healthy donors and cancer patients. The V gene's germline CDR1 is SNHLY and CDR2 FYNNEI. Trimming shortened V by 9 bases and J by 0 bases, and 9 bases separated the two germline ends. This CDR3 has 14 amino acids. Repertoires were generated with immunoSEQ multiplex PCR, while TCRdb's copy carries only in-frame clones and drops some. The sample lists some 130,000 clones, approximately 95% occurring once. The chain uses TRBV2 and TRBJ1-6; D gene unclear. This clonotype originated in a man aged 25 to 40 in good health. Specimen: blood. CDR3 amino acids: CARTESSYNSPLHF. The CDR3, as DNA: TGTGCCAGGACGGAGAGCTCCTATAATTCACCCCTCCACTTT.